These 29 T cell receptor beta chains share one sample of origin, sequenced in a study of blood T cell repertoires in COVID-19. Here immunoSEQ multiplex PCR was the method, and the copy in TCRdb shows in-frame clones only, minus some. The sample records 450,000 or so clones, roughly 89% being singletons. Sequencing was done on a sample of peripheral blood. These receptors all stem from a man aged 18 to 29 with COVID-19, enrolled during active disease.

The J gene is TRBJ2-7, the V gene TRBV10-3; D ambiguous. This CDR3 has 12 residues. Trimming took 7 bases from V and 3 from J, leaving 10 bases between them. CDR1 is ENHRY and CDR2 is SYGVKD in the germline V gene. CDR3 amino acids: CAITDMVYEQYF. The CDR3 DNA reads TGTGCCATCACCGACATGGTCTACGAGCAGTACTTC.

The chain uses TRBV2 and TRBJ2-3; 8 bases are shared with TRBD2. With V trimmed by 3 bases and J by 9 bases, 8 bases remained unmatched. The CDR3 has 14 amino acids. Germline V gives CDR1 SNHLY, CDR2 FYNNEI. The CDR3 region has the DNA TGTGCCAGCAGTGAGCAAGCGGGAGCTAGGACGCAGTATTTT. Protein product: CASSEQAGARTQYF.

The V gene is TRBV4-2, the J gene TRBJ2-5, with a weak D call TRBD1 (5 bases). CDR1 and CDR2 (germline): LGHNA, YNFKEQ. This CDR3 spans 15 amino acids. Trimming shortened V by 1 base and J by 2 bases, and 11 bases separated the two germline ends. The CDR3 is CASSQVETEQETQYF. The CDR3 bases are TGTGCCAGCAGCCAAGTAGAGACAGAGCAAGAGACCCAGTACTTC.

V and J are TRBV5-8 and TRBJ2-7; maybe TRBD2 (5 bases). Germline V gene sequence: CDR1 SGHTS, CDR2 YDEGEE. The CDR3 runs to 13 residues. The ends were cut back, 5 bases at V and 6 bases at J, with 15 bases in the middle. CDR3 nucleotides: TGTGCCAGCAGGACGGGATTCCCGGGCGAGCAGTACTTC. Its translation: CASRTGFPGEQYF.

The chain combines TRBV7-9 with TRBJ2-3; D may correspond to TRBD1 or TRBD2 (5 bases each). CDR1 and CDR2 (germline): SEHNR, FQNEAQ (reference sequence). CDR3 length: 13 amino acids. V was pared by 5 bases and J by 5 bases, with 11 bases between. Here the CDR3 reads CASSRGVVDTQYF. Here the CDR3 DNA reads TGTGCCAGCAGCAGGGGAGTGGTAGATACGCAGTATTTT.

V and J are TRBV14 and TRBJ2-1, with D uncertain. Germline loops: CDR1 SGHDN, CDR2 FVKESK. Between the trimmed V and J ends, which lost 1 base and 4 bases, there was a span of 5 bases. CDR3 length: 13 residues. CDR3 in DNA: TGTGCCAGCAGCCAAGTTCGTTACAATGAGCAGTTCTTC. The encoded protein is CASSQVRYNEQFF. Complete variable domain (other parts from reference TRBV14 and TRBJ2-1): EAGVTQFPSHSVIEKGQTVTLRCDPISGHDNLYWYRRVMGKEIKFLLHFVKESKQDESGMPNNRFLAERTGGTYSTLKVQPAELEDSGVYFCASSQVRYNEQFFGPGTRLTVL.

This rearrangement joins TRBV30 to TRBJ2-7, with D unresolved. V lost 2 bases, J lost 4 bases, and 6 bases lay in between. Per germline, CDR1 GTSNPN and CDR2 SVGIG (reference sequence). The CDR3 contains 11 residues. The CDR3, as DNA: TGTGCCTGGAGTCGCGAGTACGAGCAGTACTTC. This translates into CAWSREYEQYF.

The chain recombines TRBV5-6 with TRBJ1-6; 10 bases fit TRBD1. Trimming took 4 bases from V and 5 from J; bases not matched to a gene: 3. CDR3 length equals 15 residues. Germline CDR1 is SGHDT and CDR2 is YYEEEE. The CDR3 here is CASSGGQGNNSPLHF. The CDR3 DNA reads TGTGCCAGCAGCGGGGGACAGGGGAATAATTCACCCCTCCACTTT.

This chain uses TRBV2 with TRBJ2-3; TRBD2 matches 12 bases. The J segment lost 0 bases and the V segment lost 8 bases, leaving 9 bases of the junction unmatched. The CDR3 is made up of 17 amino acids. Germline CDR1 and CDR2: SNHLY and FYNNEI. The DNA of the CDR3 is TGTGCCAGCTCCGTGAAGGGGACTAGCGGGAGCACAGATACGCAGTATTTT. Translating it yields CASSVKGTSGSTDTQYF.

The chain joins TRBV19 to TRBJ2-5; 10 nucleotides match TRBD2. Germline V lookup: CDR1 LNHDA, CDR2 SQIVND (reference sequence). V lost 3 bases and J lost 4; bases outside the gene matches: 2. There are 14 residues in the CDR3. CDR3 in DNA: TGTGCCAGTAGTATGCTAGCGGGAGTAGAGACCCAGTACTTC. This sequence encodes CASSMLAGVETQYF. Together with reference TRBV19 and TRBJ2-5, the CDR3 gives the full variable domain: DGGITQSPKYLFRKEGQNVTLSCEQNLNHDAMYWYRQDPGQGLRLIYYSQIVNDFQKGDIAEGYSVSREKKESFPLTVTSAQKNPTAFYLCASSMLAGVETQYFGPGTRLLVL.

CDR3 bases: TGCGCCAGCAGCCACGCGGCCCTCCAGGAGCAGTTCTTC. Encoded protein: CASSHAALQEQFF. V usage is TRBV4-1 and J usage is TRBJ2-1; D not resolved. CDR1 is MGHRA, CDR2 YSYEKL, per germline. CDR3 length: 13 residues. Trimming removed 3 bases at V and 10 bases at J, with 13 bases between.

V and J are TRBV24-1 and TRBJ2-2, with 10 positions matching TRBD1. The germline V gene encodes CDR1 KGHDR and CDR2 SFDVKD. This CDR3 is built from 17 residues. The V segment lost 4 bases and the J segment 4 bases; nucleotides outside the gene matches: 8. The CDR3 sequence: CATSDPRGTGATGELFF. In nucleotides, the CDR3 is TGTGCCACCAGTGACCCGAGGGGGACAGGGGCCACCGGGGAGCTGTTTTTT.

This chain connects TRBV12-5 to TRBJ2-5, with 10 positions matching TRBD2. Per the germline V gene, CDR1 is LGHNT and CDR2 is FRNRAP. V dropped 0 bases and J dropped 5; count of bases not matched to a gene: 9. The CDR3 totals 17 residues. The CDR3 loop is CASGLVRLAGVEETQYF. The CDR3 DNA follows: TGTGCTAGTGGTTTGGTCCGGCTAGCGGGAGTAGAGGAGACCCAGTACTTC.

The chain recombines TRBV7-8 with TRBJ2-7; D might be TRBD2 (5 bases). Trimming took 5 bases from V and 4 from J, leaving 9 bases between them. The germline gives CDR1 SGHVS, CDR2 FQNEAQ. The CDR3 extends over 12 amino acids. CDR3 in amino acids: CASSRGLYEQYF. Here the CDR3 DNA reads TGTGCCAGCAGCCGAGGACTTTACGAGCAGTACTTC.

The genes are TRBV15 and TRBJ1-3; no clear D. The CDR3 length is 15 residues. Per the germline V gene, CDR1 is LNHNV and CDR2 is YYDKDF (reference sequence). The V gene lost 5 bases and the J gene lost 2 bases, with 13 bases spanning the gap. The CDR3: CATSYDRRTGNTIYF. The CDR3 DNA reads TGTGCCACCAGCTATGACCGGAGGACTGGAAACACCATATATTTT.

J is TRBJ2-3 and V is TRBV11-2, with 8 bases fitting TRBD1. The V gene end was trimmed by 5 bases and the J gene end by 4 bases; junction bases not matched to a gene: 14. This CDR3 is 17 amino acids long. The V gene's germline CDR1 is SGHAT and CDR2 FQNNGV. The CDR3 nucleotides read TGTGCCAGCAGCCTAACCCCGGACAGGGCACCCCCAGATACGCAGTATTTT. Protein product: CASSLTPDRAPPDTQYF.

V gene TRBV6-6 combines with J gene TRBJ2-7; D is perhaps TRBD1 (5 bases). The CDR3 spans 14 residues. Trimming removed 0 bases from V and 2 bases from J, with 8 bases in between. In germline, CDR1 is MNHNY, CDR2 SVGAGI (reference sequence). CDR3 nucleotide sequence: TGTGCCAGCAGTTACTCGCAGGGCGCCTACGAGCAGTACTTC. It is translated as CASSYSQGAYEQYF.

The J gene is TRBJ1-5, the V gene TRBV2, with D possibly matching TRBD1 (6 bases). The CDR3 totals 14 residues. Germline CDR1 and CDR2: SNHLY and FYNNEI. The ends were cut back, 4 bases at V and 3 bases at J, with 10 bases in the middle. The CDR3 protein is CASSGTAFNQPQHF. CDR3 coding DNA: TGTGCCAGCAGTGGGACAGCTTTCAATCAGCCCCAGCATTTT.

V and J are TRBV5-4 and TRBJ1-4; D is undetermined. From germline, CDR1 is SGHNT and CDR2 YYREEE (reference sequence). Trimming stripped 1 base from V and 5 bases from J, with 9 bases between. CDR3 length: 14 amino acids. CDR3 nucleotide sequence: TGTGCCAGCAGCTTGCGGACGGGGAATGAAAAACTGTTTTTT. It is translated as CASSLRTGNEKLFF.

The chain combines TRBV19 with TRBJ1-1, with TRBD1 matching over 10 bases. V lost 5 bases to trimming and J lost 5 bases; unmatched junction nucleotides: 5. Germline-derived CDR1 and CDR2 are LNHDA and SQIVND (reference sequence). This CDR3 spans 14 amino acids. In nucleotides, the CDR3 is TGTGCCAGTAGTTTCGGGACAGGGGAAACTGAAGCTTTCTTT. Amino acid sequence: CASSFGTGETEAFF.

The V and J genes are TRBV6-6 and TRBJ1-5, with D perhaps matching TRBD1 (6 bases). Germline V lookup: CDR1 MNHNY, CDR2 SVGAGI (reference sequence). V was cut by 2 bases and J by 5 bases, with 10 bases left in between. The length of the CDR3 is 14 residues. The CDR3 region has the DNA TGTGCCAGCAGTTACGCAGGGGATCATCAGCCCCAGCATTTT. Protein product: CASSYAGDHQPQHF.

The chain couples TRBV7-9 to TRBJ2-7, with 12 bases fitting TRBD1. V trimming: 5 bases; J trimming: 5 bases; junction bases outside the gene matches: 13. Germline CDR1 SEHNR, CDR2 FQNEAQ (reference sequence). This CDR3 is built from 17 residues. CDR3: CASSNTPPGQGAHEQYF. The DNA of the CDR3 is TGTGCCAGCAGCAACACTCCTCCGGGACAGGGGGCCCACGAGCAGTACTTC.

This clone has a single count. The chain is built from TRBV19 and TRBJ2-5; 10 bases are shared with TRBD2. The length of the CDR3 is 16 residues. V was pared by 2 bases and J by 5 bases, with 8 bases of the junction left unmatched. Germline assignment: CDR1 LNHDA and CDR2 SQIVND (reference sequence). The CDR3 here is CASSIISGGAGETQYF. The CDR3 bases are TGTGCCAGTAGTATAATAAGCGGGGGGGCAGGGGAGACCCAGTACTTC.

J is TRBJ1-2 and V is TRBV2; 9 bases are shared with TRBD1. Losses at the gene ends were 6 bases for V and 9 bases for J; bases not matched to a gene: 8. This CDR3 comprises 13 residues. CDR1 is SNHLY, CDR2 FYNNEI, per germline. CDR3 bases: TGTGCCAGCAGACCCGACAGGGGGGATAGCTACACCTTC. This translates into CASRPDRGDSYTF.

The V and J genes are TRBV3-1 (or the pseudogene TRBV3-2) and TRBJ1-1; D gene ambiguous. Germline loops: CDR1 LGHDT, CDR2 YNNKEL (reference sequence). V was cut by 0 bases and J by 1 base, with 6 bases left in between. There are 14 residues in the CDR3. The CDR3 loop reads CASSQDLRNTEAFF. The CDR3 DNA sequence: TGTGCCAGCAGCCAAGATTTGCGGAACACTGAAGCTTTCTTT.

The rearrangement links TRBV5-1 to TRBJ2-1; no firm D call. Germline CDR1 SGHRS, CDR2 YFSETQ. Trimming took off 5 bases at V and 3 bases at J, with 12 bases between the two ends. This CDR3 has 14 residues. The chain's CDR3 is CASSRRKSYNEQFF. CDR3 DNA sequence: TGCGCCAGCAGTAGGCGGAAAAGCTACAATGAGCAGTTCTTC.

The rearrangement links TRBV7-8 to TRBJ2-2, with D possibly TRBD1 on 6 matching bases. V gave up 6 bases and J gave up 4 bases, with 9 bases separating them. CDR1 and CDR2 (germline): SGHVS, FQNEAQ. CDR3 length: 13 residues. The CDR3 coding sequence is TGTGCCAGCAGTAAACAGGGCACCGGGGAGCTGTTTTTT. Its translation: CASSKQGTGELFF.

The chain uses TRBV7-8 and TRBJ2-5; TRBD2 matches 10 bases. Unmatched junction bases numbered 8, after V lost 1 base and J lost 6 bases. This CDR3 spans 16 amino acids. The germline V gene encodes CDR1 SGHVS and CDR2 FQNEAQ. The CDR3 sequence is CASSLVQREGRQTQYF. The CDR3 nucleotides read TGTGCCAGCAGCTTAGTCCAGCGGGAGGGTCGGCAGACCCAGTACTTC.

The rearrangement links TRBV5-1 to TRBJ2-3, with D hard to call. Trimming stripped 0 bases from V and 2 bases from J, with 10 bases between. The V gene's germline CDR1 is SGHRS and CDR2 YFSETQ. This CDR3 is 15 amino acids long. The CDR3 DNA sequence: TGCGCCAGCAGCTTGGAGTCTCGGTTCACAGATACGCAGTATTTT. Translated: CASSLESRFTDTQYF.